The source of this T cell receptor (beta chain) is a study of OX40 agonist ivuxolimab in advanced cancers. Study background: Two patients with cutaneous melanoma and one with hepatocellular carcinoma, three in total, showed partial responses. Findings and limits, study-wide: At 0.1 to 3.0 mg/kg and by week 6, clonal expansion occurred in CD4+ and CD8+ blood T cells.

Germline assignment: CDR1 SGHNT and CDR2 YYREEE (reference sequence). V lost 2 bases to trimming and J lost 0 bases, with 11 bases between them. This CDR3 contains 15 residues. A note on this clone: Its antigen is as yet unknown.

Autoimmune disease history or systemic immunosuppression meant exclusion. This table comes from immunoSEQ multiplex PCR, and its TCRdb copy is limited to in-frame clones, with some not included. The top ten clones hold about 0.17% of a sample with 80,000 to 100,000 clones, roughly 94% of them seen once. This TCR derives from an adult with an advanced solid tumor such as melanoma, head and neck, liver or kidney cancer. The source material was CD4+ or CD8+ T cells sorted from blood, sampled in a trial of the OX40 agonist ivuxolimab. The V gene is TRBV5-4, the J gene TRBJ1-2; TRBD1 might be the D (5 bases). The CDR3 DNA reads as TGTGCCAGCAGCTTCCCGACAGCCCCTAACTATGGCTACACCTTC. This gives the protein CASSFPTAPNYGYTF. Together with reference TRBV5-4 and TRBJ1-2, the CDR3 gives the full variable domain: ETGVTQSPTHLIKTRGQQVTLRCSSQSGHNTVSWYQQALGQGPQFIFQYYREEENGRGNFPPRFSGLQFPNYSSELNVNALELDDSALYLCASSFPTAPNYGYTFGSGTRLTVV.